These 11 T cell receptor beta chains were all obtained from the same sample, sequenced in a study of type 1 regulatory T cells. These receptors have no known antigen. TCRdb fed the reads into MiXCR, producing one record per CDR3 protein. The top ten clones hold over 7% of a sample with about 42,000 distinct CDR3 sequences, 9% to 15% of them seen once. Sequencing was done on a sample of cultured non-Tr1 T cells, either the whole culture or a sorted T cell fraction (not recorded which). Receptors originate from a human donor in good health.

The chain is built from TRBV12-3 or TRBV12-4 and TRBJ1-2; 7 positions match TRBD1. The CDR3 is 15 amino acids. Trimming at V came to 6 bases and at J to 2 bases, leaving 9 bases not matched to a gene. CDR3 nucleotides: TGTGCCAGCAGCCCAGGCCGGGACAGAAACTATGGCTACACCTTC. Its protein is CASSPGRDRNYGYTF.

Many counts were recorded for this clonotype. This chain uses TRBV5-1 with TRBJ2-5; D possibly uses TRBD1 or TRBD2 (5 bases each). V lost 4 bases to trimming and J lost 4 bases, with 17 bases between them. This CDR3 is built from 15 residues. CDR1 and CDR2 (germline): SGHRS, YFSETQ. The CDR3: CASSPGQGGRETQYF. DNA of the CDR3: TGCGCCAGCAGCCCGGGGCAAGGCGGACGAGAGACCCAGTACTTC. Combining the CDR3 with reference TRBV5-1 and TRBJ2-5 gives the whole variable domain KAGVTQTPRYLIKTRGQQVTLSCSPISGHRSVSWYQQTPGQGLQFLFEYFSETQRNKGNFPGRFSGRQFSNSRSEMNVSTLELGDSALYLCASSPGQGGRETQYFGPGTRLLVL.

This clonotype turned up a few times. V is TRBV7-9 and J is TRBJ2-1, with D unresolved. The V gene's germline CDR1 is SEHNR and CDR2 FQNEAQ (reference sequence). The V gene lost 1 base and the J gene lost 4 bases, with 11 bases spanning the gap. The CDR3 contains 15 residues. For the CDR3, the DNA is TGTGCCAGCAGCTTAGGGGGTAACGCTTACAATGAGCAGTTCTTC. Protein: CASSLGGNAYNEQFF. Combining the CDR3 with reference TRBV7-9 and TRBJ2-1 gives the whole variable domain DTGVSQNPRHKITKRGQNVTFRCDPISEHNRLYWYRQTLGQGPEFLTYFQNEAQLEKSRLLSDRFSAERPKGSFSTLEIQRTEQGDSAMYLCASSLGGNAYNEQFFGPGTRLTVL.

This clonotype was seen many times. The chain recombines TRBV18 with TRBJ1-2; the D is unclear. The CDR3 has 14 amino acids. Germline CDR1 KGHSH, CDR2 LQKENI. V shed 6 bases and J shed 4 bases, with 15 bases lying between them. CDR3 sequence reads: CASSPLAQTYGYTF. The CDR3 nucleotides are TGTGCCAGCTCCCCCCTGGCACAGACCTATGGCTACACCTTC.

At least ten counts were recorded for this clonotype. This chain connects TRBV29-1 to TRBJ2-7; D is uncertain. The V and J ends lost 5 bases and 2 bases respectively, with 10 bases between them. CDR1 and CDR2 from the germline V gene are SQVTM and ANQGSEA. The CDR3 spans 12 residues. The CDR3 protein is CSVLKPPYEQYF. For the CDR3, the DNA is TGCAGCGTTCTAAAACCCCCCTACGAGCAGTACTTC.

This clonotype was found many times. The rearrangement uses TRBV5-1 and TRBJ2-3; 9 positions match TRBD2. The trim removed 4 bases at V and 1 base at J, leaving 7 bases unmatched. The CDR3 loop spans 16 amino acids. Germline V gene sequence: CDR1 SGHRS, CDR2 YFSETQ. This CDR3 reads CASSPLAGRGTDTQYF. CDR3 in DNA: TGCGCCAGCAGCCCCCTAGCGGGGCGAGGCACAGATACGCAGTATTTT.

This clonotype qualifies as medium-sized. The J gene is TRBJ1-5, the V gene TRBV6-2 or TRBV6-3, with a tentative D call TRBD1 (5 bases). CDR1 MNHEY and CDR2 SVGEGT come from the germline V gene. Trimming removed 6 bases at V and 5 bases at J, with 11 bases between. The CDR3 sequence is 13 residues long. The CDR3 nucleotides read TGTGCCAGCAGCCCCGGCAGGGATCAGCCCCAGCATTTT. Amino acids: CASSPGRDQPQHF.

In its sample, this clonotype was seen many times. The chain uses TRBV20-1 and TRBJ2-7; maybe TRBD2 (5 bases). The CDR3 is 14 residues long. The germline V gene encodes CDR1 DFQATT and CDR2 SNEGSKA (reference sequence). V gave up 1 base and J gave up 0 bases, with 10 bases separating them. Written as DNA, the CDR3 is TGCAGTGCTAGAGTACCGGGAAACTCCTACGAGCAGTACTTC. Its protein product is CSARVPGNSYEQYF.

This clonotype was detected only a few times. The rearrangement uses TRBV10-3 and TRBJ2-5, with D possibly called TRBD1 or TRBD2 (5 bases each). The CDR3 runs 14 residues. CDR1 ENHRY and CDR2 SYGVKD come from the germline V gene. V shed 6 bases and J shed 4 bases, with 15 bases lying between them. The CDR3 DNA is TGTGCCATCAGACCCGGGGCGGCATCAGAGACCCAGTACTTC. Its translation: CAIRPGAASETQYF.

This clonotype showed up just a few times. The V and J genes are TRBV20-1 and TRBJ1-6; no definite D call. The CDR3 runs 12 residues. Germline CDR1 is DFQATT and CDR2 is SNEGSKA (reference sequence). Trimming removed 7 bases from V and 8 bases from J, with 12 bases in between. The CDR3 loop is CSVLGNDSPLHF. Here the CDR3 DNA reads TGCAGTGTGTTGGGGAATGATTCACCCCTCCACTTT.

The table lists this clonotype with a few counts. The rearrangement joins TRBV12-3 or TRBV12-4 to TRBJ1-2; no clear D gene. The CDR3 spans 11 residues. Trimming removed 1 base from V and 6 bases from J, with 3 bases in between. CDR3 protein: CASSLGDGYTF. The DNA of the CDR3 is TGTGCCAGCAGTTTAGGTGATGGCTACACCTTC.